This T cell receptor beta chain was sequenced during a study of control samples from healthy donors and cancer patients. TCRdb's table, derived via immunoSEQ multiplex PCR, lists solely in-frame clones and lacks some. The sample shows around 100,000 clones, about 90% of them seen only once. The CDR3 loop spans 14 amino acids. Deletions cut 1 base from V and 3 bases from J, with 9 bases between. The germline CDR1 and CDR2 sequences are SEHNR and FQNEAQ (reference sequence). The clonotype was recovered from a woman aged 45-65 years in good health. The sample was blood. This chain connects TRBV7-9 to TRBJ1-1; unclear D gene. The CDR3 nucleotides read TGTGCCAGCAGCTTAGAAGGGAGACACACTGAAGCTTTCTTT. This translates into CASSLEGRHTEAFF. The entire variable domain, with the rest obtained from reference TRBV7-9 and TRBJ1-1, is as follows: DTGVSQNPRHKITKRGQNVTFRCDPISEHNRLYWYRQTLGQGPEFLTYFQNEAQLEKSRLLSDRFSAERPKGSFSTLEIQRTEQGDSAMYLCASSLEGRHTEAFFGQGTRLTVV.